These 7 T cell receptor beta chains share one sample of origin, sequenced in a study of beta chain features in type 1 diabetes. Study-level findings and limits: Type 1 diabetes patients had TCRB CDR3s that were shorter (moderately but significantly so) in all four CD4+ subsets.

The whole isolated RNA underwent reverse transcription, so sequencing captured expressed TCRB transcripts. Clones were read by immunoSEQ multiplex PCR, and TCRdb kept only the in-frame ones, dropping some. The data show 95,000 to 150,000 clones, around 15% seen once. These TCRs are of unknown antigen specificity. Source material: central memory CD4+ T cells from blood. The receptor source for this set is a man under 40 with type 1 diabetes.

This clone was seen more than once but under ten times. The CDR3 region is CASSLVDPYTTDTQYF. The CDR3 nucleotides are TGCGCCAGCAGCTTGGTGGATCCCTACACCACAGATACGCAGTATTTT. This chain uses TRBV5-1 with TRBJ2-3; D gene unclear. CDR3 length: 16 amino acids. Germline V gene lookup returns CDR1 SGHRS and CDR2 YFSETQ. V lost 0 bases and J 2 bases, leaving 13 bases between the germline ends.

This sequence joins TRBV4-2 and TRBJ2-1; the match to TRBD1 covers 8 bases. With 3 bases clipped from V and 6 bases from J, the junction kept 4 bases outside the gene matches. From germline, CDR1 is LGHNA and CDR2 YNFKEQ. The length of the CDR3 is 14 residues. CDR3 bases: TGTGCCAGCAGCCACCCACAGGGGGGCAATGAGCAGTTCTTC. It yields the protein CASSHPQGGNEQFF.

This clone was observed a few times. This chain uses TRBV29-1 with TRBJ1-4; D ambiguous. Germline CDR1 is SQVTM and CDR2 is ANQGSEA. The CDR3 totals 13 residues. Trimming stripped 3 bases from V and 8 bases from J, with 13 bases between. The DNA for the CDR3 is TGCAGCGTTGACGGCATGGGCGGGGAAAAACTGTTTTTT. Protein product: CSVDGMGGEKLFF.

This clone showed up just a few times. The rearrangement uses TRBV7-3 and TRBJ1-2, with D perhaps matching TRBD1 (5 bases). CDR3 size: 14 residues. Germline V CDR1 and CDR2: SGHTA, FQGTGA. Trimming took 2 bases from V and 6 from J, leaving 13 bases between them. CDR3 coding DNA: TGTGCCAGCAGCTTAGCGCCGCAAGGGGATGGCTACACCTTC. Translation gives CASSLAPQGDGYTF. Filled out from reference TRBV7-3 and TRBJ1-2, the complete variable domain reads GAGVSQTPSNKVTEKGKYVELRCDPISGHTALYWYRQSLGQGPEFLIYFQGTGAADDSGLPNDRFFAVRPEGSVSTLKIQRTERGDSAVYLCASSLAPQGDGYTFGSGTRLTVV.

The chain has TRBV10-3 and TRBJ1-5; 9 bases match TRBD1. The CDR3 sequence is 14 residues long. J lost 7 bases, V lost 6 bases, and 7 bases had no gene match. The germline gives CDR1 ENHRY, CDR2 SYGVKD. The CDR3 sequence is CAISPDRGNQPQHF. The CDR3 DNA reads as TGTGCCATCAGCCCGGACAGGGGAAACCAGCCCCAGCATTTT.

This clone was found many times. The chain has TRBV29-1 and TRBJ2-1; 7 bases match TRBD1. This CDR3 is built from 11 residues. The germline V gene has CDR1 SQVTM and CDR2 ANQGSEA. V was pared by 5 bases and J by 15 bases, with 10 bases of the junction left unmatched. The CDR3 DNA reads as TGCAGCGTTCAACCGGGACAGTCTTTGTTCTTC. This gives the protein CSVQPGQSLFF.

This clone has just a few counts. The J gene is TRBJ1-2, the V gene TRBV30; D possibly corresponds to TRBD1 (5 bases). The CDR3 contains 12 residues. V lost 3 bases, J lost 4 bases, and 9 bases lay in between. CDR1 GTSNPN and CDR2 SVGIG come from the germline V gene (reference sequence). The CDR3 DNA reads as TGTGCCTGGAGACGGGGCCCCTATGGCTACACCTTC. Amino acids: CAWRRGPYGYTF.